This TCR beta chain comes out of a study of CD8+ T cells in alopecia areata. It was cDNA, reverse transcribed from extracted RNA, that served as the sequencing template. Libraries were prepared by immunoSEQ multiplex PCR; TCRdb keeps only in-frame clonotypes and omits some of them. The sample includes approximately 89,000 clones, about 45% of them seen just once. In its sample, this clone was seen a few times. The CDR3 runs 11 residues. V gave up 7 bases and J gave up 1 base, with 4 bases separating them. Germline V gene sequence: CDR1 MDHEN, CDR2 SYDVKM. Sequencing was performed on CD4+ T cells sorted from blood. This chain uses TRBV28 with TRBJ1-2; the D is unclear. This clonotype was sampled from a human donor with alopecia areata. The CDR3 protein is CASTSNYGYTF. DNA for the CDR3: TGTGCCAGCACGAGTAACTATGGCTACACCTTC.